The next 23 T cell receptor beta chains were all read from a single sample in a study of shared clonotypes between healthy human individuals. As defined, naive CD8 cells were CD45RO-negative and positively selected for CCR7, with terminally differentiated effector memory CD45RA+ cells excluded. Profiling relied on immunoSEQ multiplex PCR, and the TCRdb table lists in-frame clones only, not all of them. Of some 2,000,000 clones listed, less than 95% are singletons. The sequenced sample consisted of naive CD8+ T cells sorted from blood. All receptors come from a man between 18 and 35 years old in good health.

V is TRBV28 and J is TRBJ1-2, with a tentative D call TRBD1 (6 bases). The germline V gene encodes CDR1 MDHEN and CDR2 SYDVKM. Trimming removed 7 bases at V and 4 bases at J, with 10 bases between. The CDR3 totals 12 residues. CDR3 sequence reads: CASTQGTYGYTF. CDR3 bases: TGTGCCAGCACCCAGGGGACCTATGGCTACACCTTC.

Concerning this clone: This clone may be a read error of a much larger clone one base away. The V and J genes are TRBV5-4 and TRBJ1-1, with no clear D. With 2 bases removed from V and 5 bases from J, the gap between germline ends came to 7 bases. The CDR3 totals 12 residues. Germline CDR1 is SGHNT and CDR2 is YYREEE (reference sequence). The CDR3 here is CASSFGETEAFF. CDR3 sequence (DNA): TGTGCCAGCAGCTTTGGGGAGACTGAAGCTTTCTTT.

This clone was seen a single time. Other nucleotide sequences in the sample specify the same CDR3. This chain links TRBV28 with TRBJ2-7; no clear D. The CDR3 is 11 residues long. With 5 bases removed from V and 3 bases from J, the gap between germline ends came to 5 bases. Germline V gene data show CDR1 as MDHEN and CDR2 as SYDVKM. The CDR3 nucleotides read TGTGCCAGCAGTCCACTCTACGAGCAGTACTTC. Its protein product is CASSPLYEQYF.

This chain connects TRBV10-3 to TRBJ1-1; maybe TRBD1 (5 bases). This CDR3 is built from 17 residues. From germline, CDR1 is ENHRY and CDR2 SYGVKD. V was clipped by 1 base and J by 0 bases, with 15 bases between them. The CDR3 here is CAISEWGGFGMNTEAFF. DNA of the CDR3: TGTGCCATCAGTGAGTGGGGGGGTTTCGGGATGAACACTGAAGCTTTCTTT.

This clone was observed once. The chain recombines TRBV6-1 with TRBJ1-2; 7 bases are a match to TRBD1. The germline V gene has CDR1 MNHNS and CDR2 SASEGT. The ends lost 2 bases at V and 4 bases at J; junction bases unmatched: 7. The CDR3 contains 15 residues. The CDR3 coding sequence is TGTGCCAGCAGTGAATTCGCAGGGGGAGGCTATGGCTACACCTTC. Protein sequence: CASSEFAGGGYGYTF.

The chain uses TRBV15 and TRBJ2-3, with 9 bases matching TRBD2. After removal of 4 bases from V and 7 bases from J, the junction contained 18 bases not matched to a gene. Germline lookup yields CDR1 LNHNV and CDR2 YYDKDF (reference sequence). The CDR3 runs to 18 residues. CDR3 nucleotides: TGTGCCACCAGCATTGAGAGGGTAGCGGGGGTCGGCGGGTATACGCAGTATTTT. This codes for CATSIERVAGVGGYTQYF.

The chain is built from TRBV4-1 and TRBJ2-1; either TRBD1 or TRBD2 may supply D (5 bases each). V shed 0 bases and J shed 11 bases, with 17 bases lying between them. The germline V gene encodes CDR1 MGHRA and CDR2 YSYEKL. The CDR3 sequence is 15 residues long. The CDR3, as DNA: TGCGCCAGCAGCCAAGATGCGAATTTATTGGGACAGCAGTTCTTC. This translates into CASSQDANLLGQQFF.

V usage is TRBV7-9 and J usage is TRBJ1-4, with D hard to call. The germline V gene encodes CDR1 SEHNR and CDR2 FQNEAQ (reference sequence). The CDR3 loop spans 13 amino acids. V was shortened by 10 bases and J by 6 bases, with 15 bases between the two germline ends. CDR3 amino acids: CAIESNIDEKLFF. The CDR3 nucleotides are TGTGCCATCGAATCCAACATTGATGAAAAACTGTTTTTT.

The chain is built from TRBV6-5 and TRBJ2-1; D is unclear. V lost 5 bases to trimming and J lost 3 bases, with 14 bases between them. Germline V gives CDR1 MNHEY, CDR2 SVGAGI. This CDR3 is 15 amino acids long. The CDR3 DNA is TGTGCCAGCAGTCCCGCTGCACATGACTACAATGAGCAGTTCTTC. Amino acid sequence: CASSPAAHDYNEQFF.

This chain links TRBV5-1 with TRBJ2-7, with 7 bases aligning to TRBD1. CDR3 length equals 14 residues. Unmatched junction bases numbered 7, after V lost 5 bases and J lost 2 bases. CDR1 and CDR2 (germline): SGHRS, YFSETQ. The CDR3 DNA reads TGCGCCAGCAGATTCAGTACAGGGGCCTACGAGCAGTACTTC. This sequence encodes CASRFSTGAYEQYF.

V usage is TRBV11-2 and J usage is TRBJ1-2, with D unresolved. Germline V gene lookup returns CDR1 SGHAT and CDR2 FQNNGV. The CDR3 covers 16 residues. The ends were cut back, 5 bases at V and 3 bases at J, with 19 bases in the middle. CDR3 in amino acids: CASSPDTYSVDYGYTF. The CDR3 DNA reads as TGTGCCAGCAGCCCCGACACCTACTCGGTCGACTATGGCTACACCTTC. Looking up the rest from reference TRBV11-2 and TRBJ1-2 gives the full variable domain: EAGVAQSPRYKIIEKRQSVAFWCNPISGHATLYWYQQILGQGPKLLIQFQNNGVVDDSQLPKDRFSAERLKGVDSTLKIQPAKLEDSAVYLCASSPDTYSVDYGYTFGSGTRLTVV.

The chain couples TRBV19 to TRBJ1-1; 9 positions match TRBD1. J gave up 4 bases and V 6 bases, and 9 bases lay outside the gene matches. This CDR3 region has 15 residues. CDR1 is LNHDA and CDR2 is SQIVND in the germline V gene (reference sequence). For the CDR3, the DNA is TGTGCCAGTAGAAGGACAGGGGAGGGGGTCACTGAAGCTTTCTTT. Translating it yields CASRRTGEGVTEAFF.

V usage is TRBV5-1 and J usage is TRBJ1-1; D remains ambiguous. This CDR3 comprises 14 residues. V lost 4 bases, J lost 8 bases, and 18 bases lay in between. Germline loops: CDR1 SGHRS, CDR2 YFSETQ. Written as DNA, the CDR3 is TGCGCCAGCAGCCTCCCGGACGGCGGGGAAGAAGCTTTCTTT. It is translated as CASSLPDGGEEAFF.

The chain recombines TRBV13 with TRBJ1-1; D might be TRBD1 (6 bases). V dropped 1 base and J dropped 8 bases, with 14 bases sitting between them. CDR3 size: 14 residues. In germline, CDR1 is PRHDT, CDR2 FYEKMQ (reference sequence). CDR3 DNA sequence: TGTGCCAGCAGCTTAGCCCCAGGGGAGAGGGAAGCTTTCTTT. As protein: CASSLAPGEREAFF. The variable domain in full, completed from reference TRBV13 and TRBJ1-1, reads AAGVIQSPRHLIKEKRETATLKCYPIPRHDTVYWYQQGPGQDPQFLISFYEKMQSDKGSIPDRFSAQQFSDYHSELNMSSLELGDSALYFCASSLAPGEREAFFGQGTRLTVV.

This clone was observed once. The chain uses TRBV19 and TRBJ2-7; D is unresolved. Germline V gives CDR1 LNHDA, CDR2 SQIVND (reference sequence). Deletions cut 5 bases from V and 1 base from J, with 15 bases between. This CDR3 has 15 amino acids. The CDR3 loop reads CASSPLLTVSYEQYF. CDR3 coding DNA: TGTGCCAGTAGTCCCCTTTTAACAGTTTCCTACGAGCAGTACTTC.

The V gene is TRBV7-9, the J gene TRBJ2-1, with D tentatively TRBD2 (6 bases). V was pared by 5 bases and J by 10 bases, with 12 bases between. The germline V gene has CDR1 SEHNR and CDR2 FQNEAQ (reference sequence). The CDR3 contains 12 residues. The DNA for the CDR3 is TGTGCCAGCAGCCCCGGGCTAGCGGAGCAGTTCTTC. It yields the protein CASSPGLAEQFF.

The gene calls are TRBV27 and TRBJ2-1; 10 bases are shared with TRBD2. The V gene end was trimmed by 6 bases and the J gene end by 4 bases; junction bases not matched to a gene: 6. Germline assignment: CDR1 MNHEY and CDR2 SMNVEV (reference sequence). The CDR3 is 15 amino acids. The CDR3 region is CASRAGTSVYNEQFF. DNA of the CDR3: TGTGCCAGCAGAGCCGGGACTAGCGTTTACAATGAGCAGTTCTTC.

The table lists this clone with a count of one. J is TRBJ1-1 and V is TRBV6-6; D might be TRBD1 (5 bases). Germline V gene sequence: CDR1 MNHNY, CDR2 SVGAGI (reference sequence). This CDR3 is 14 amino acids long. V was cut by 3 bases and J by 12 bases, with 20 bases left in between. This CDR3 is CASSYNAGWDETFF. CDR3 DNA sequence: TGTGCCAGCAGTTATAACGCAGGGTGGGACGAAACTTTCTTT.

The genes are TRBV7-9 and TRBJ2-5, with a possible D match to TRBD2 (6 bases). The length of the CDR3 is 14 residues. CDR1 is SEHNR, CDR2 FQNEAQ, per germline (reference sequence). V was pared by 8 bases and J by 0 bases, with 13 bases between. The CDR3 reads CASAVDYNQETQYF. As DNA, the CDR3 is TGTGCCAGCGCTGTGGACTACAACCAAGAGACCCAGTACTTC.

In regard to this clone: Within the sample, other DNA sequences also encode this same CDR3. V is TRBV6-5 and J is TRBJ1-3; 7 bases line up with TRBD1. Per germline, CDR1 MNHEY and CDR2 SVGAGI. Losses at the gene ends were 2 bases for V and 4 bases for J; bases not matched to a gene: 2. CDR3 length: 14 residues. CDR3 sequence: CASSYGGGGNTIYF. Written as DNA, the CDR3 is TGTGCCAGCAGTTACGGAGGGGGCGGAAACACCATATATTTT.

The chain carries TRBV14 and TRBJ2-1; no reliable D call. V was shortened by 3 bases and J by 1 base, with 7 bases between the two germline ends. The germline V gene encodes CDR1 SGHDN and CDR2 FVKESK. The CDR3 totals 14 residues. The CDR3 loop is CASSQTVSYNEQFF. The CDR3 DNA reads TGTGCCAGCAGCCAGACGGTATCCTACAATGAGCAGTTCTTC.

The V and J genes are TRBV9 and TRBJ2-7; D assignment may be TRBD1 or TRBD2 (5 bases each). Looked up from germline, CDR1 is SGDLS and CDR2 is YYNGEE. Deletions cut 2 bases from V and 2 bases from J, with 17 bases between. This CDR3 region has 16 residues. The CDR3 is CASSVSGASLAYEQYF. In nucleotides, the CDR3 is TGTGCCAGCAGCGTGAGTGGGGCTAGCCTCGCCTACGAGCAGTACTTC. Filled out from reference TRBV9 and TRBJ2-7, the complete variable domain reads DSGVTQTPKHLITATGQRVTLRCSPRSGDLSVYWYQQSLDQGLQFLIQYYNGEERAKGNILERFSAQQFPDLHSELNLSSLELGDSALYFCASSVSGASLAYEQYFGPGTRLTVT.

The rearrangement uses TRBV5-6 and TRBJ2-7, with 8 bases aligning to TRBD2. This CDR3 region has 16 residues. Germline V gene data show CDR1 as SGHDT and CDR2 as YYEEEE. Unmatched junction bases numbered 12, after V lost 4 bases and J lost 3 bases. For the CDR3, the DNA is TGTGCCAGCAGCATTCTAGCGGGCTGGACGTTCTACGAGCAGTACTTC. Its protein is CASSILAGWTFYEQYF.